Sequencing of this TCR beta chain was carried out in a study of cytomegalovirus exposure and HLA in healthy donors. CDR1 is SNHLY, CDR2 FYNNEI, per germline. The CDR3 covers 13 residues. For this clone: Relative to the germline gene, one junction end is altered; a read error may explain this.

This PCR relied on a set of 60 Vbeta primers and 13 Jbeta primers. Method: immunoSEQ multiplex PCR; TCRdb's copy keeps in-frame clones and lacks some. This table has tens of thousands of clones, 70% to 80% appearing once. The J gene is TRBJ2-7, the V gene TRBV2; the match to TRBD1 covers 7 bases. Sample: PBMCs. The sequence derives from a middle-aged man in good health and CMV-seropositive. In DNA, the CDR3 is TGTGCCAGCAGTGAAGCGGGGCCGGGACAGACTGGGTTC. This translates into CASSEAGPGQTGF.